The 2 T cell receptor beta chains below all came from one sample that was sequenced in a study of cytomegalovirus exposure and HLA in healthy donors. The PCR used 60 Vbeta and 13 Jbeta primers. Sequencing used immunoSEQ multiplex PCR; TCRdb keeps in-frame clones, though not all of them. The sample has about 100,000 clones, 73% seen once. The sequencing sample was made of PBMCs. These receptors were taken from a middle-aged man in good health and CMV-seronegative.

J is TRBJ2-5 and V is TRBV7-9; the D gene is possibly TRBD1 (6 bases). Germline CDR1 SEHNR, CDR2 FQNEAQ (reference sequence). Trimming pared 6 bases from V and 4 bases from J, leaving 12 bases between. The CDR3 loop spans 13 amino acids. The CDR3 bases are TGTGCCAGCAGGTCAGGGGTTGGAGAGACCCAGTACTTC. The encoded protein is CASRSGVGETQYF. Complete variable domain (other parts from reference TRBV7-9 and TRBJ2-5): DTGVSQNPRHKITKRGQNVTFRCDPISEHNRLYWYRQTLGQGPEFLTYFQNEAQLEKSRLLSDRFSAERPKGSFSTLEIQRTEQGDSAMYLCASRSGVGETQYFGPGTRLLVL.

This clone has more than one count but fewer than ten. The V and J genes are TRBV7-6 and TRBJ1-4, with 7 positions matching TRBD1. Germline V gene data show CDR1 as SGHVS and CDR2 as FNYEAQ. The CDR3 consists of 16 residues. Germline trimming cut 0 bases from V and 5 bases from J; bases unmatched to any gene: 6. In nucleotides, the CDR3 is TGTGCCAGCAGCTTAGCGGGGGGACAGCAGAATGAAAAACTGTTTTTT. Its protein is CASSLAGGQQNEKLFF. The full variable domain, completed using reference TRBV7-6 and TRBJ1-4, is GAGVSQSPRYKVTKRGQDVALRCDPISGHVSLYWYRQALGQGPEFLTYFNYEAQQDKSGLPNDRFSAERPEGSISTLTIQRTEQRDSAMYRCASSLAGGQQNEKLFFGSGTQLSVL.